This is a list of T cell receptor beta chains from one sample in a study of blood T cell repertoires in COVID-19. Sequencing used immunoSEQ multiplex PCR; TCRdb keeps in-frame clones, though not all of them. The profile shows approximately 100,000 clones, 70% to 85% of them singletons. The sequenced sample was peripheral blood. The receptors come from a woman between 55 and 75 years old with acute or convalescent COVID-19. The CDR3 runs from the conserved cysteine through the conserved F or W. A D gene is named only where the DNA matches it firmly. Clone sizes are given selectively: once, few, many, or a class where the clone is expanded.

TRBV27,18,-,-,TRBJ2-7,TGTGCCAGCAGTTTAATGGGGGGTGGGCGGGGGCCTACCTACGAGCAGTACTTC,CASSLMGGGRGPTYEQYF
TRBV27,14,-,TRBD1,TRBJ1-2,TGTGCCAGCAGCTGGGGACAGGCGAACTATGGCTACACCTTC,CASSWGQANYGYTF
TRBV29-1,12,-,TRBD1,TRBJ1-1,TGCAGCGTTGAATGGGGACAGGGAATAGCTTTCTTT,CSVEWGQGIAFF
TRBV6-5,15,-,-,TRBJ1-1,TGTGCCAGCAGTCCCCCTCTAGGAGGGGTGACTGAAGCTTTCTTT,CASSPPLGGVTEAFF
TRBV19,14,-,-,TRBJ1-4,TGTGCCAGTAGTCCCGGGCTCCGGGGGGAAAAACTGTTTTTT,CASSPGLRGEKLFF
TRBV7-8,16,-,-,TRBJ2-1,TGTGCCAGCAGCCCATTTTCAGGGGTGAGTTACAATGAGCAGTTCTTC,CASSPFSGVSYNEQFF
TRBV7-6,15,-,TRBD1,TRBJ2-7,TGTGCCAGCAGCTTAGGGGGACAGGGGTTAGTGGAGCAGTACTTC,CASSLGGQGLVEQYF
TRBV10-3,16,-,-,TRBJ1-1,TGTGCCATCAGTGAGGAAGGGTTTGATGGGAGCACTGAAGCTTTCTTT,CAISEEGFDGSTEAFF
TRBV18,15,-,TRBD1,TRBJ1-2,TGTGCCAGCTCACTCGGGACAGCTATTAACTATGGCTACACCTTC,CASSLGTAINYGYTF
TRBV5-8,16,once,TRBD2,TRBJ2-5,TGTGCCAGCAGCCCTGGACTAGCGGGTGCCCAAGAGACCCAGTACTTC,CASSPGLAGAQETQYF
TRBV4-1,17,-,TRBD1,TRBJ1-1,TGCGCCAGCAGGACAGGGGCGGGAACACTGGGGAACACTGAAGCTTTCTTT,CASRTGAGTLGNTEAFF
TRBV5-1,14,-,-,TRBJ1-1,TGCGCCAGCAGCCCGATAGGGAGGGACACTGAAGCTTTCTTT,CASSPIGRDTEAFF
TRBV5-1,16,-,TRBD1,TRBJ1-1,TGCGCCAGCAGCTACGGGACAGGGGGTATGAACACTGAAGCTTTCTTT,CASSYGTGGMNTEAFF
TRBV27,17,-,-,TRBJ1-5,TGTGCCAGCAGACCCCTCAGTTGGACAGATAGCAATCAGCCCCAGCATTTT,CASRPLSWTDSNQPQHF
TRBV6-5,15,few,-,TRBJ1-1,TGTGCCAGCAGTTTAGTAGGACAAACGAACACTGAAGCTTTCTTT,CASSLVGQTNTEAFF
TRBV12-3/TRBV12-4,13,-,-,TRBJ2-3,TGTGCCAGCAGTGGCCCCAGGTCAGATACGCAGTATTTT,CASSGPRSDTQYF
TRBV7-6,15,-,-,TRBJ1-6,TGTGCCAGCAGCCCGACACAGGGTGGGAATTCACCCCTCCACTTT,CASSPTQGGNSPLHF
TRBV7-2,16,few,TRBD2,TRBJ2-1,TGTGCCAGCAGCTCGAGACTAGCCTCAATACCCAATGAGCAGTTCTTC,CASSSRLASIPNEQFF
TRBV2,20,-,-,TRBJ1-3,TGTGCCAGCAACAAAAACCTGGGCCAGGGGAAAACGAGCTCTGGAAACACCATATATTTT,CASNKNLGQGKTSSGNTIYF
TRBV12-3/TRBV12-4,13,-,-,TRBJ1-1,TGTGCCAGCAGTTTAATCGGGAACACTGAAGCTTTCTTT,CASSLIGNTEAFF
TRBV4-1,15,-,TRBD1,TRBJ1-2,TGCGCCAGCAGCGAAGGGACAGGGGGCTTCTATGGCTACACCTTC,CASSEGTGGFYGYTF
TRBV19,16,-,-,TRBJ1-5,TGTGCCAGTAGCACACCCGAAAGGGGCGCGGAGCAGCCCCAGCATTTT,CASSTPERGAEQPQHF
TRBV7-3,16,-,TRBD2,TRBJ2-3,TGTGCCAGCAGCTCCTACGGACTAGCGGGAGTAGATACGCAGTATTTT,CASSSYGLAGVDTQYF
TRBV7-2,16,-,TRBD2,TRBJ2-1,TGTGCCAGCAGCTTAGACCTAGCGGGAGGGCACAATGAGCAGTTCTTC,CASSLDLAGGHNEQFF
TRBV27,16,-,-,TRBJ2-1,TGTGCCAGCAGTTTAGGAGGAGCGACCTCCTACAATGAGCAGTTCTTC,CASSLGGATSYNEQFF
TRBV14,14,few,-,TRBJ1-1,TGTGCCAGCAGCCAAGGGGGGGTGAACACTGAAGCTTTCTTT,CASSQGGVNTEAFF
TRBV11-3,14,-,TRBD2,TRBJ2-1,TGTGCCAGCAGCTGGGGACTAGCGGGGGATGAGCAGTTCTTC,CASSWGLAGDEQFF
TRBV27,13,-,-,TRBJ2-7,TGTGCCAGCAGTCCCCGGTACTCCTACGAGCAGTACTTC,CASSPRYSYEQYF
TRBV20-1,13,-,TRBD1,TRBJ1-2,TGCAGTGCTAGTCCCCAGGGGGCCTATGGCTACACCTTC,CSASPQGAYGYTF
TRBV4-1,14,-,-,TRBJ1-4,TGCGCCAGCAGCCGATTCCAGACTGATGAAAAACTGTTTTTT,CASSRFQTDEKLFF